This T cell receptor beta chain stems from a study of blood T cell repertoires in COVID-19. CDR1 is MNHEY and CDR2 is SMNVEV in the germline V gene (reference sequence). V lost 7 bases, J lost 8 bases, and 17 bases lay in between. This CDR3 contains 13 residues. Participant ages covered about 18 to 89 years across 24 US areas. Only in-frame clones appear in the TCRdb table, and some are missing; sequencing was by immunoSEQ multiplex PCR. In the table there are about 380,000 clones, 85% to 90% of which are singletons. Sequencing was carried out using PBMCs or T cells enriched from blood (not recorded which). The V call is TRBV27, the J call TRBJ1-2, with D uncertain. The TCR sequence derives from a woman between 18 and 29 years old who had recovered from COVID-19. The CDR3 bases are TGTGCCAGCACCAATTTCGGGTCAGACGGCTACACCTTC. Translated, it gives CASTNFGSDGYTF.